These 22 T cell receptor beta chains were all obtained from the same sample, sequenced in a study of blood T cell repertoires in COVID-19. The repertoire was sequenced with immunoSEQ multiplex PCR; TCRdb's copy has only in-frame clones and lacks some. Of about 270,000 clones listed, around 93% are singletons. Sequencing was done on a sample of PBMCs or T cells enriched from blood (not recorded which). The receptors derive from a man aged 40-50 years who had been exposed to COVID-19.

This clone was counted a single time. The chain has TRBV28 and TRBJ2-7; 9 nucleotides align to TRBD1. The V gene's germline CDR1 is MDHEN and CDR2 SYDVKM. The CDR3 loop spans 15 amino acids. Germline trimming cut 1 base from V and 6 bases from J; bases unmatched to any gene: 7. The CDR3 is CASSLSGQGSPEQYF. DNA for the CDR3: TGTGCCAGCAGTTTATCCGGACAGGGGTCCCCCGAGCAGTACTTC.

The rearrangement uses TRBV27 and TRBJ2-1; TRBD1 is a possible D gene (6 bases). From germline, CDR1 is MNHEY and CDR2 SMNVEV (reference sequence). Trimming shortened V by 9 bases and J by 3 bases, and 18 bases separated the two germline ends. The CDR3 has 15 amino acids. CDR3 DNA: TGTGCCAGTACCCCCCGGACAGATTTCTACAATGAGCAGTTCTTC. Translating it yields CASTPRTDFYNEQFF.

The V and J genes are TRBV27 and TRBJ2-7, with D perhaps TRBD1 (6 bases). The CDR3 consists of 16 residues. Trimming took off 5 bases at V and 5 bases at J, with 22 bases between the two ends. Germline V CDR1 and CDR2: MNHEY, SMNVEV (reference sequence). In nucleotides, the CDR3 is TGTGCCAGCAGTCCTCACCCCCGGACAGCCGTCGACGAGCAGTACTTC. It translates to CASSPHPRTAVDEQYF.

The chain uses TRBV4-3 and TRBJ1-2, with D unresolved. The CDR3 is 16 residues long. V shed 2 bases and J shed 3 bases, with 16 bases lying between them. The V gene's germline CDR1 is LGHNA and CDR2 YSLEER. CDR3 in amino acids: CASSQRHLVGDYGYTF. CDR3 in DNA: TGCGCCAGCAGCCAAAGGCACCTCGTCGGAGACTATGGCTACACCTTC.

The CDR3 protein is CASIPRAEVIYGYTF. CDR3 in DNA: TGTGCCAGTATCCCGAGGGCGGAAGTAATCTATGGCTACACCTTC. This sequence joins TRBV19 and TRBJ1-2; D gene ambiguous. The ends were cut back, 7 bases at V and 4 bases at J, with 19 bases in the middle. Germline CDR1 LNHDA, CDR2 SQIVND (reference sequence). The CDR3 covers 15 residues.

The chain is built from TRBV7-9 and TRBJ2-7; TRBD1 matches 9 bases. Germline assignment: CDR1 SEHNR and CDR2 FQNEAQ (reference sequence). The CDR3 runs 14 residues. Trimming took 5 bases from V and 6 from J; bases not matched to a gene: 8. CDR3 sequence reads: CASSHRDRAFEQYF. The CDR3 nucleotides read TGTGCCAGCAGCCACCGGGACAGGGCCTTCGAGCAGTACTTC.

The V and J genes are TRBV10-3 and TRBJ2-5, with 11 bases fitting TRBD2. Germline assignment: CDR1 ENHRY and CDR2 SYGVKD. The CDR3 is 16 residues long. J gave up 5 bases and V 4 bases, and 9 bases lay outside the gene matches. This CDR3 is CAISVQLAGVGETQYF. For the CDR3, the DNA is TGTGCCATCAGTGTCCAACTAGCGGGAGTAGGGGAGACCCAGTACTTC.

CDR3 sequence (DNA): TGTGCCAGTGCGTCGGGTTCCTCCCCTGAAGCTTTCTTT. The encoded protein is CASASGSSPEAFF. The chain links TRBV19 to TRBJ1-1; unclear D gene. The germline V gene encodes CDR1 LNHDA and CDR2 SQIVND (reference sequence). V shed 8 bases and J shed 6 bases, with 16 bases lying between them. This CDR3 contains 13 residues.

This clone was seen only once. The rearrangement links TRBV27 to TRBJ1-1; D uncertain. This CDR3 has 10 residues. Germline lookup yields CDR1 MNHEY and CDR2 SMNVEV (reference sequence). The germline V and J ends were trimmed by 11 bases and 4 bases, with 8 bases remaining between them. The CDR3 DNA sequence: TGTGCCGCGAGGCGCACTGAAGCTTTCTTT. Translating gives CAARRTEAFF.

Here the CDR3 DNA reads TGCAGCGTTTTTGGGGGCGTGGATGGCTACACCTTC. Its translation: CSVFGGVDGYTF. This rearrangement joins TRBV29-1 to TRBJ1-2; tentatively, D is TRBD1 (6 bases). The ends were cut back, 5 bases at V and 6 bases at J, with 13 bases in the middle. The CDR3 runs to 12 residues. Germline lookup yields CDR1 SQVTM and CDR2 ANQGSEA. The complete variable domain, with remaining parts taken from reference TRBV29-1 and TRBJ1-2, reads SAVISQKPSRDICQRGTSLTIQCQVDSQVTMMFWYRQQPGQSLTLIATANQGSEATYESGFVIDKFPISRPNLTFSTLTVSNMSPEDSSIYLCSVFGGVDGYTFGSGTRLTVV.

This clone was seen only once. The chain links TRBV13 to TRBJ2-1; TRBD1 might be the D (7 bases). V was shortened by 4 bases and J by 3 bases, with 16 bases between the two germline ends. Germline values: CDR1 PRHDT, CDR2 FYEKMQ (reference sequence). This CDR3 spans 16 amino acids. The CDR3 DNA is TGTGCCAGCAGCTCCTCCGGGACAGCGGGCTACAATGAGCAGTTCTTC. Its protein product is CASSSSGTAGYNEQFF.

The V gene is TRBV3-1 (or the pseudogene TRBV3-2), the J gene TRBJ1-2; 7 bases are a match to TRBD1. Trimming took 4 bases from V and 10 from J; bases not matched to a gene: 6. The CDR3 totals 12 residues. Germline CDR1 and CDR2: LGHDT and YNNKEL (reference sequence). The CDR3 sequence is CASSRQGILYTF. Here the CDR3 DNA reads TGTGCCAGCAGCCGACAGGGAATTCTCTACACCTTC.

The chain joins TRBV19 to TRBJ2-3; D remains ambiguous. Looked up from germline, CDR1 is LNHDA and CDR2 is SQIVND (reference sequence). Trimming took 3 bases from V and 0 from J, leaving 13 bases between them. The CDR3 totals 16 residues. CDR3 sequence reads: CASSMQWKTSTDTQYF. The CDR3 DNA is TGTGCCAGTAGTATGCAATGGAAGACTAGCACAGATACGCAGTATTTT.

The chain has TRBV6-2 or TRBV6-3 and TRBJ2-3; the match to TRBD1 covers 7 bases. After removal of 3 bases from V and 2 bases from J, the junction contained 11 bases not matched to a gene. In germline, CDR1 is MNHEY, CDR2 SVGEGT. This CDR3 is 17 amino acids long. The DNA for the CDR3 is TGTGCCAGCAGTTATGAGACAGGGTTGACGTCCACAGATACGCAGTATTTT. Amino acids: CASSYETGLTSTDTQYF.

The table lists this clone with a few counts. The chain has TRBV7-2 and TRBJ2-2, with 11 bases fitting TRBD1. Germline V CDR1 and CDR2: SGHTA, FQGNSA. CDR3 length: 18 residues. V gave up 6 bases and J gave up 5 bases; unmatched junction bases: 14. CDR3 in amino acids: CASSPRGTGGLPTGELFF. CDR3 bases: TGTGCCAGCAGTCCTCGAGGGACAGGGGGTCTTCCGACCGGGGAGCTGTTTTTT.

The chain has TRBV7-2 and TRBJ2-1; 7 bases are a match to TRBD2. This CDR3 has 17 residues. Germline CDR1 and CDR2: SGHTA and FQGNSA. The V and J ends lost 1 base and 8 bases, in that order; junction bases with no gene match: 14. The DNA of the CDR3 is TGTGCCAGCAGCTTAGATTCGCGGGGAGGGCCTGGCGATGAGCAGTTCTTC. This codes for CASSLDSRGGPGDEQFF.

The chain has TRBV2 and TRBJ2-1; 9 bases match TRBD2. This CDR3 is built from 16 residues. V gave up 8 bases and J gave up 3 bases; unmatched junction bases: 11. Germline loops: CDR1 SNHLY, CDR2 FYNNEI. Here the CDR3 DNA reads TGTGCCAGCCGCCTAGGACTAGCGTCTTACTACAATGAGCAGTTCTTC. Its protein is CASRLGLASYYNEQFF.

The chain carries TRBV10-3 and TRBJ1-2; D is ambiguous. The length of the CDR3 is 14 residues. V lost 8 bases and J 0 bases, leaving 13 bases between the germline ends. Germline-derived CDR1 and CDR2 are ENHRY and SYGVKD. CDR3 in DNA: TGTGCCATCTCGGGTGCTGGAGCTAACTATGGCTACACCTTC. Translation: CAISGAGANYGYTF.

This rearrangement joins TRBV5-1 to TRBJ1-5; 7 bases are shared with TRBD1. The CDR3 contains 13 residues. After removal of 4 bases from V and 5 bases from J, the junction contained 3 bases not matched to a gene. Per the germline V gene, CDR1 is SGHRS and CDR2 is YFSETQ. The CDR3 region is CASSIGGDQPQHF. The DNA for the CDR3 is TGCGCCAGCAGCATAGGGGGCGATCAGCCCCAGCATTTT. Supplemented by reference TRBV5-1 and TRBJ1-5, the full variable domain reads KAGVTQTPRYLIKTRGQQVTLSCSPISGHRSVSWYQQTPGQGLQFLFEYFSETQRNKGNFPGRFSGRQFSNSRSEMNVSTLELGDSALYLCASSIGGDQPQHFGDGTRLSIL.

Note on this clone: Other DNA sequences from this sample encode an identical CDR3 as well. The V gene is TRBV27, the J gene TRBJ2-7, with 7 bases fitting TRBD2. The germline CDR1 and CDR2 sequences are MNHEY and SMNVEV (reference sequence). This CDR3 contains 14 residues. Trimming removed 2 bases from V and 0 bases from J; junction bases left unmatched: 1. This chain's CDR3 is CASSLGGSSYEQYF. In DNA, the CDR3 is TGTGCCAGCAGTTTAGGCGGGAGCTCCTACGAGCAGTACTTC.

The V gene is TRBV30, the J gene TRBJ1-6; 8 bases are a match to TRBD1. After removal of 5 bases from V and 6 bases from J, the junction contained 3 bases not matched to a gene. The CDR3 extends over 13 amino acids. Germline V gene sequence: CDR1 GTSNPN, CDR2 SVGIG (reference sequence). CDR3 residues: CAWDRGANSPLHF. CDR3 in DNA: TGTGCCTGGGACAGGGGAGCTAATTCACCCCTCCACTTT.

This sequence joins TRBV12-5 and TRBJ2-7; TRBD1 agrees at 7 bases. V trimming: 2 bases; J trimming: 7 bases; junction bases outside the gene matches: 11. From germline, CDR1 is LGHNT and CDR2 FRNRAP. The CDR3 runs 15 residues. CDR3 nucleotides: TGTGCTAGTGGTTTGCCGCAGGACAGGCCCGGAGAGCAGTACTTC. It specifies CASGLPQDRPGEQYF.